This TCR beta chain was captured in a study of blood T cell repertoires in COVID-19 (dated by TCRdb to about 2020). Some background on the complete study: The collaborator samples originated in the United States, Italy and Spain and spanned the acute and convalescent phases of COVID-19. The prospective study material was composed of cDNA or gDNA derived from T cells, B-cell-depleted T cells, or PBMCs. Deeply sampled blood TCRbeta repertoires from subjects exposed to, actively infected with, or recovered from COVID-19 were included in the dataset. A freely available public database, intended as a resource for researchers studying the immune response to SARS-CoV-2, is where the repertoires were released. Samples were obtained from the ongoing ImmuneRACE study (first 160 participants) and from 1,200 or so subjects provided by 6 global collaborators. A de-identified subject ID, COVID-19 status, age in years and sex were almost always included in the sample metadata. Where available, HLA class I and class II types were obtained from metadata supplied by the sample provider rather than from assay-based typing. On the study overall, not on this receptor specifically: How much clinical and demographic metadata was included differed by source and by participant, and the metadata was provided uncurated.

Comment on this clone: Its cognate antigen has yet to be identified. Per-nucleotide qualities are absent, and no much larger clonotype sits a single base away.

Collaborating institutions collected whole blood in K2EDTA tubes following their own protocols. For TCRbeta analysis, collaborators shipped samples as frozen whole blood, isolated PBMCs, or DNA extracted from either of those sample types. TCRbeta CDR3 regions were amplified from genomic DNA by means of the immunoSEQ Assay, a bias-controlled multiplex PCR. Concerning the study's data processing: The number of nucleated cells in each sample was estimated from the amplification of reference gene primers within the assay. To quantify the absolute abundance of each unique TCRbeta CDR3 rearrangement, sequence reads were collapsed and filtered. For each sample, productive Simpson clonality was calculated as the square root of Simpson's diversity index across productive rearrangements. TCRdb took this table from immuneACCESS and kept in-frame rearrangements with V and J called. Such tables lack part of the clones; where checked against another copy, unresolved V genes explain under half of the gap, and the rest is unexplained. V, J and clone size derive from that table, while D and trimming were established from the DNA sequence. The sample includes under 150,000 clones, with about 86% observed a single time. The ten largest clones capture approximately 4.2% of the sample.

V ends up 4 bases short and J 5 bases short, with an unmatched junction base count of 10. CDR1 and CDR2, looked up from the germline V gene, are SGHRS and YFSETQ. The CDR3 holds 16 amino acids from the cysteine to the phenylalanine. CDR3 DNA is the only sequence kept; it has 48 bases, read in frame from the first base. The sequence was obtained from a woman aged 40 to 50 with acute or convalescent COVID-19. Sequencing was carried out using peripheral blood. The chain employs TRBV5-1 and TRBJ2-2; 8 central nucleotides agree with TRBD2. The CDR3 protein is CASSQTSGGGTGELFF. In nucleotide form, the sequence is TGCGCCAGCAGCCAAACTAGCGGAGGGGGGACCGGGGAGCTGTTTTTT.